A single T cell receptor (beta chain) is shown here with its context. One end of the junction is discordant with germline, which a read error may explain. The entry originates in a study of blood T cell repertoires in COVID-19. About the research overall: Specimens from acute and convalescent COVID-19 originated in the United States, Italy and Spain. T cells, B-cell-depleted T cells, or PBMCs supplied cDNA or gDNA.

Germline V gene lookup returns CDR1 SEHNR and CDR2 FQNEAQ (reference sequence). The CDR3 length is 14 residues. In the original analysis: Amplification with reference gene primers provided the estimates of nucleated cell counts. The assay was immunoSEQ multiplex PCR, and TCRdb's table has in-frame clones only and misses some. That table supplies the V and J calls and clone size; D and trimming were determined from the DNA. Of approximately 200,000 clones listed, about 80% are singletons. V is TRBV7-9 and J is TRBJ1-6; D is perhaps TRBD1 (5 bases). The sample consisted of peripheral blood. The TCR sequence derives from a woman in her sixties with acute or convalescent COVID-19. CDR3 in DNA: TGTGCCAGCAGCTTGGAGGGGAGAGGTTCACCCCTCCGCTTT. It yields the protein CASSLEGRGSPLRF.